This T cell receptor (beta chain) was captured in a study of blood T cell repertoires in COVID-19. Study at large: T cells, B-cell-depleted T cells, or PBMCs provided the cDNA or gDNA that served as material.

The CDR3 totals 18 residues. Germline values: CDR1 SGHKS, CDR2 YYEKEE (reference sequence). Trimming shortened V by 3 bases and J by 3 bases, and 21 bases separated the two germline ends. The authors' processing: Reference gene primer amplification gave nucleated cell count estimates. The method was immunoSEQ multiplex PCR; TCRdb's version includes in-frame clones alone and lacks a portion of them. V and J calls and clone size are as listed in that table; D and trimming were resolved from the DNA. The repertoire holds roughly 54,000 clones, with roughly 86% as singletons. The source of this sequence is a woman in her fifties or sixties with acute or convalescent COVID-19. Material for sequencing was peripheral blood. This sequence joins TRBV5-5 and TRBJ1-4; no reliable D call. The CDR3 DNA reads as TGTGCCAGCAGCTCCTCCCTAAGGATGTTGGCGGCTAATGAAAAACTGTTTTTT. Protein sequence: CASSSSLRMLAANEKLFF.